These T cell receptor beta chains were read from a single sample in a study of TIL therapy for anti-PD-1-resistant metastatic lung cancer. Measured with immunoSEQ multiplex PCR; TCRdb has only the in-frame clones, and not every one. The data contain 8,500 to 9,500 clones, 65% to 80% of them seen just once; the ten biggest clones take up roughly 10%. The sample consisted of tumor tissue, taken at baseline. These receptors all come from a person between 30 and 79 years old with non-small cell lung cancer. CDR3s include the opening cysteine and the closing phenylalanine or tryptophan. D genes are given only for firm matches. Size tells how often a clone was seen (once, few, many) or the class of an expanded clone, and some rows leave it out.

j_gene,d_gene,v_gene,abundance,len,CDR3aa,CDR3nt
TRBJ1-1,.,TRBV2,.,14,CASIVEGLNTEAFF,TGTGCCAGCATAGTGGAGGGGCTGAACACTGAAGCTTTCTTT
TRBJ2-3,.,TRBV28,once,15,CASSSGLRGRDTQYF,TGTGCCAGCAGTTCGGGACTCCGTGGAAGGGATACGCAGTATTTT
TRBJ2-3,.,TRBV5-6,.,14,CASSLRSGTDTQYF,TGTGCCAGCAGCTTGCGGTCAGGGACAGATACGCAGTATTTT
TRBJ2-7,.,TRBV6-5,few,12,CASSSTSYEQYF,TGTGCCAGCAGTTCAACTTCCTACGAGCAGTACTTC
TRBJ2-5,TRBD2,TRBV5-5,.,15,CASSSLAGFQETQYF,TGTGCCAGCAGCTCATTAGCGGGATTCCAAGAGACCCAGTACTTC
TRBJ2-1,.,TRBV7-2,.,13,CASSLGLGSEQFF,TGTGCCAGCAGCTTAGGTCTTGGCAGTGAGCAGTTCTTC
TRBJ1-2,TRBD1,TRBV10-1,few,13,CASGDRGNYGYTF,TGCGCCAGCGGAGACAGGGGGAACTATGGCTACACCTTC
TRBJ2-1,TRBD1,TRBV19,.,16,CASSIVLGTGVGEQFF,TGTGCCAGTAGTATAGTGTTAGGGACAGGGGTGGGTGAGCAGTTCTTC
TRBJ1-1,.,TRBV7-6,.,14,CASSLQPGDTEAFF,TGTGCCAGCAGCTTACAGCCGGGGGACACTGAAGCTTTCTTT
TRBJ2-7,.,TRBV11-2,.,14,CASSLFGSSYEQYF,TGTGCCAGCAGCTTATTCGGGAGCTCCTACGAGCAGTACTTC
TRBJ2-6,.,TRBV7-9,.,17,CASSGGQPSSGANVLTF,TGTGCCAGCAGTGGGGGTCAGCCGAGCTCTGGGGCCAACGTCCTGACTTTC
TRBJ2-5,.,TRBV10-3,.,13,CAISESIGETQYF,TGTGCCATCAGTGAGTCGATTGGAGAGACCCAGTACTTC
TRBJ2-2,.,TRBV5-4,.,14,CASSPGVSTGELFF,TGTGCCAGCAGCCCAGGGGTCTCCACCGGGGAGCTGTTTTTT
TRBJ2-7,.,TRBV7-2,.,11,CASSLLYEQYF,TGTGCCAGCAGTTTACTCTACGAGCAGTACTTC
TRBJ1-4,.,TRBV7-2,.,14,CASSPHTTNEKLFF,TGTGCCAGCAGCCCCCACACAACTAATGAAAAACTGTTTTTT
TRBJ2-6,TRBD2,TRBV5-4,.,16,CASSLSGGAGANVLTF,TGTGCCAGCAGCTTGAGCGGGGGGGCTGGGGCCAACGTCCTGACTTTC
TRBJ1-4,.,TRBV7-8,.,15,CASSLERGTNEKLFF,TGTGCCAGCAGCTTAGAACGGGGGACTAATGAAAAACTGTTTTTT
TRBJ2-7,TRBD2,TRBV11-3,.,17,CASSLRGGAGGDYEQYF,TGTGCCAGCAGCTTACGAGGGGGGGCGGGGGGGGATTACGAGCAGTACTTC
TRBJ1-4,.,TRBV18,.,16,CASSPRTGGTNEKLFF,TGTGCCAGCTCACCTCGGACGGGAGGGACTAATGAAAAACTGTTTTTT
TRBJ1-5,.,TRBV28,.,16,CASTIDQGASNQPQHF,TGTGCCAGCACCATCGATCAGGGTGCGAGCAATCAGCCCCAGCATTTT
TRBJ2-5,.,TRBV7-3,.,14,CASSLNDGQETQYF,TGTGCCAGCAGCCTAAATGACGGCCAAGAGACCCAGTACTTC
TRBJ2-1,.,TRBV27,.,14,CASGPQREINEQFF,TGTGCCAGCGGCCCTCAACGGGAGATAAATGAGCAGTTCTTC
TRBJ1-5,.,TRBV10-3,.,16,CAISESGAEGGQPQHF,TGTGCCATCAGTGAGTCAGGGGCGGAGGGAGGTCAGCCCCAGCATTTT
TRBJ2-7,.,TRBV7-8,.,17,CASSLALGRDSYYEQYF,TGTGCCAGCAGCTTAGCGTTAGGGAGGGACAGCTACTACGAGCAGTACTTC
TRBJ2-7,.,TRBV7-9,.,11,CASSFLDEQYF,TGTGCCAGCAGCTTTCTGGACGAGCAGTACTTC
TRBJ2-1,TRBD2,TRBV7-3,.,15,CASSLSGSSYNEQFF,TGTGCCAGCAGCCTTAGCGGGAGCTCCTACAATGAGCAGTTCTTC
TRBJ1-5,.,TRBV19,few,14,CASSIGRAGQPQHF,TGTGCCAGTAGTATAGGAAGGGCTGGTCAGCCCCAGCATTTT
TRBJ2-5,.,TRBV4-1,.,16,CASSQDNRRDQETQYF,TGCGCCAGCAGCCAAGATAATCGGAGAGACCAAGAGACCCAGTACTTC
TRBJ1-1,TRBD1,TRBV6-5,.,16,CASSYSSSGGDTEAFF,TGTGCCAGCAGTTACTCGAGTTCAGGGGGCGACACTGAAGCTTTCTTT
TRBJ2-7,.,TRBV27,.,17,CASSFWGSRGMSYEQYF,TGTGCCAGCAGTTTTTGGGGAAGCAGGGGAATGAGCTACGAGCAGTACTTC
TRBJ2-7,.,TRBV6-6,.,13,CASTLAVGLEQYF,TGTGCCAGCACCCTTGCGGTTGGGTTGGAGCAGTACTTC
TRBJ1-1,.,TRBV28,.,13,CASSRSRQETAFF,TGTGCCAGCAGTAGGTCTCGCCAGGAGACAGCTTTCTTT
TRBJ2-1,TRBD2,TRBV7-9,once,16,CASSRETGLAGVEQFF,TGTGCCAGCAGCCGCGAGACGGGACTAGCGGGAGTTGAGCAGTTCTTC
TRBJ2-3,TRBD2,TRBV19,.,18,CASSIAGTSGGATDTQYF,TGTGCCAGTAGTATTGCCGGAACTAGCGGGGGGGCCACAGATACGCAGTATTTT
TRBJ2-3,.,TRBV7-2,.,13,CASSLQAGDTQYF,TGTGCCAGCAGCTTGCAAGCTGGCGATACGCAGTATTTT
TRBJ1-6,.,TRBV7-2,.,14,CASSLPAWGSNIHF,TGTGCCAGCAGCCTGCCGGCCTGGGGTAGCAATATCCACTTT
TRBJ2-7,.,TRBV11-3,.,15,CASSLDRLDSYEQYF,TGTGCCAGCAGCTTAGATCGTCTGGACTCCTACGAGCAGTACTTC
TRBJ1-4,.,TRBV7-9,.,14,CASSLVQGNEKLFF,TGTGCCAGCAGCTTAGTACAGGGAAATGAAAAACTGTTTTTT
TRBJ2-1,TRBD2,TRBV11-3,.,13,CASSPGGGIVQFF,TGTGCCAGCAGCCCCGGGGGGGGGATAGTGCAGTTCTTC
TRBJ2-7,TRBD1,TRBV23-1,.,16,CASSQSEGQIPYEQYF,TGCGCCAGCAGTCAATCCGAGGGACAGATCCCCTACGAGCAGTACTTC
TRBJ2-1,TRBD1,TRBV6-4,.,15,CASSGTGGSSNEQFF,TGTGCCAGCAGTGGGACAGGGGGCTCGTCAAATGAGCAGTTCTTC
TRBJ2-7,TRBD2,TRBV11-2,.,16,CASSSDGLAGVDEQYF,TGTGCCAGCAGCTCCGATGGACTAGCGGGGGTTGATGAGCAGTACTTC
TRBJ1-2,.,TRBV30,.,10,CAWNHDGYTF,TGTGCCTGGAATCACGATGGCTACACCTTC
TRBJ1-6,TRBD1,TRBV28,once,15,CASSSPPGGLVPLHF,TGTGCCAGCAGTTCGCCCCCAGGGGGCCTAGTCCCCCTCCACTTT
TRBJ1-1,.,TRBV12-2,few,15,CASRLVKGLNTEAFF,TGTGCAAGTCGCTTAGTAAAGGGTCTGAACACTGAAGCTTTCTTT
TRBJ2-3,TRBD2,TRBV13,.,16,CASSPMSGLAPDTQYF,TGTGCCAGCAGCCCTATGTCGGGACTAGCCCCAGATACGCAGTATTTT
TRBJ2-7,TRBD2,TRBV7-2,.,16,CASSLAPGRASYEQYF,TGTGCCAGCAGCTTAGCCCCCGGGAGGGCCTCCTACGAGCAGTACTTC
TRBJ2-5,TRBD2,TRBV19,.,15,CASSTRTSGRETQYF,TGTGCCAGTAGTACTCGGACTAGCGGGAGAGAGACCCAGTACTTC
TRBJ1-1,.,TRBV5-1,.,14,CASSLEGQNTEAFF,TGCGCCAGCAGCTTGGAGGGACAGAACACTGAAGCTTTCTTT